The T cell receptor beta chain described here comes from a study of blood T cell repertoires in COVID-19. The repertoire was sequenced with immunoSEQ multiplex PCR; TCRdb's copy has only in-frame clones and lacks some. The sample includes about 80,000 clones, 60% to 85% of them seen just once. With 1 base clipped from V and 10 bases from J, the junction kept 9 bases outside the gene matches. The CDR3 extends over 16 amino acids. Looked up from germline, CDR1 is MGHDK and CDR2 is SYGVNS. The specimen was peripheral blood. The TCR originated in a human donor in a cohort sampled during active COVID-19. The chain employs TRBV25-1 and TRBJ2-1; TRBD2 matches at 11 bases. In nucleotides, the CDR3 is TGTGCCAGCAGTGAATTGACTAGCGGGACCTTGAAGGAGCAGTTCTTC. Translated: CASSELTSGTLKEQFF. The full variable domain, in which reference TRBV25-1 and TRBJ2-1 provide the parts outside the CDR3, is EADIYQTPRYLVIGTGKKITLECSQTMGHDKMYWYQQDPGMELHLIHYSYGVNSTEKGDLSSESTVSRIRTEHFPLTLESARPSHTSQYLCASSELTSGTLKEQFFGPGTRLTVL.